This T cell receptor beta chain was sequenced during a study of a mutant IDH1 vaccine in newly diagnosed glioma. Study-level background: The therapy given earlier, which was standard therapy, consisted of radiotherapy, temozolomide, or both, and most of the patients received both.

Points on this clone: Its antigen is unidentified.

Findings and limits, study-wide: No link was apparently found between pseudoprogression and changes in top peripheral T cell clonotypes.

Germline CDR1 and CDR2: MNHEY and SVGAGI. The V and J ends lost 2 bases and 2 bases, in that order; junction bases with no gene match: 4. The CDR3 covers 15 residues. Sample time point: week 23, last vaccination. The study gave 300 ug of mutant IDH1 20-mer peptide per vaccine dose, with topical imiquimod. Only in-frame clones appear in the TCRdb table, and some are missing; sequencing was by immunoSEQ multiplex PCR. The table includes tens of thousands of clones, roughly 81% detected once. This material consisted of PBMCs, taken from a glioma patient whose treatment included an IDH1 peptide vaccine. The TCR comes from a woman aged 40 to 50 with glioma. Some clones in this sample may be carry-over from other donors' samples. The rearrangement links TRBV6-5 to TRBJ2-7; 9 nucleotides line up with TRBD1. CDR3 protein: CASSYRGQGTYEQYF. CDR3 coding DNA: TGTGCCAGCAGTTACCGGGGACAGGGAACCTACGAGCAGTACTTC.